Shown below are 20 T cell receptor beta chains from a single sample sequenced in a study of a mutant IDH1 vaccine in newly diagnosed glioma. Noted time point: week 23, last vaccination. The content of each vaccine dose was 300 ug of mutant IDH1 20-mer peptide, and topical imiquimod accompanied it. For these TCRs, the target antigens are not known. Clones were sequenced by immunoSEQ multiplex PCR, and TCRdb holds only the in-frame ones, with some missing. The top ten clones hold 2.5% of a sample with 25,000 to 35,000 clones, over 75% of them seen once. This sample comprised PBMCs, obtained from a glioma patient whose treatment included an IDH1 peptide vaccine. These receptors were obtained from a man aged 35 to 55 with glioma.

CDR3 region: CASSLTGDSNQPQHF. The DNA of the CDR3 is TGTGCCAGCAGTCTTACAGGGGATAGCAATCAGCCCCAGCATTTT. The V call is TRBV28, the J call TRBJ1-5, with TRBD1 matching 7 bases. V lost 5 bases and J lost 0; bases outside the gene matches: 4. Germline V lookup: CDR1 MDHEN, CDR2 SYDVKM. The CDR3 runs 15 residues.

The chain links TRBV21-1 to TRBJ2-7; the DNA was not used to check the table's D call, TRBD2. TRBV21-1 is listed as a pseudogene. This CDR3 contains 12 residues. In DNA, the CDR3 is TGTGCCAGCAGCCCAGCGAGTCCCCATCAGTACGTC. It yields the protein CASSPASPHQYV.

The chain uses TRBV21-1 and TRBJ2-4; the table's D call TRBD2 went unverified against the DNA. TRBV21-1 is listed as a pseudogene. This CDR3 is built from 18 residues. The CDR3 is CASSDGLAGEEGGNIQYF. Written as DNA, the CDR3 is TGTGCCAGCAGCGACGGACTAGCGGGAGAAGAAGGGGGAAACATTCAGTACTTC.

The gene calls are TRBV2 and TRBJ1-2; weak D call: TRBD1 (5 bases). V lost 3 bases to trimming and J lost 4 bases, with 9 bases between them. CDR1 is SNHLY and CDR2 is FYNNEI in the germline V gene. The CDR3 has 13 residues. The CDR3 DNA reads as TGTGCCAGCAGTGATGGGGCTACCTATGGCTACACCTTC. It encodes CASSDGATYGYTF.

J is TRBJ2-2 and V is TRBV10-3, with a possible D match to TRBD2 (6 bases). V was trimmed by 6 bases and J by 5 bases, leaving 19 bases between them. Germline V gives CDR1 ENHRY, CDR2 SYGVKD. This CDR3 is built from 16 residues. CDR3 sequence: CAIRELGTRGTGELFF. CDR3 sequence (DNA): TGTGCCATCAGGGAACTCGGGACTCGGGGGACCGGGGAGCTGTTTTTT.

The chain uses TRBV7-9 and TRBJ2-5, with a tentative D call TRBD2 (5 bases). The CDR3 has 12 residues. V lost 4 bases and J lost 4, with 7 bases in between. Looked up from germline, CDR1 is SEHNR and CDR2 is FQNEAQ (reference sequence). The CDR3 is CASSSSPETQYF. In DNA, the CDR3 is TGTGCCAGCAGCTCTAGCCCAGAGACCCAGTACTTC.

The V gene is TRBV5-6, the J gene TRBJ2-1; 8 bases map to TRBD2. V trimming: 0 bases; J trimming: 7 bases; junction bases outside the gene matches: 9. Germline CDR1 is SGHDT and CDR2 is YYEEEE. CDR3 length: 16 residues. Here the CDR3 DNA reads TGTGCCAGCAGCTTGGCGGTAACGGGAGGGCTTAATGAGCAGTTCTTC. Protein product: CASSLAVTGGLNEQFF.

The V call is TRBV15, the J call TRBJ1-2, with 7 nucleotides matching TRBD1. CDR1 and CDR2 from the germline V gene are LNHNV and YYDKDF (reference sequence). This CDR3 region has 13 residues. J lost 4 bases, V lost 1 base, and 0 bases had no gene match. For the CDR3, the DNA is TGTGCCACCAGCAGAGGACAGGGCTATGGCTACACCTTC. Translation: CATSRGQGYGYTF.

The chain uses TRBV10-2 and TRBJ1-1; D may be TRBD1 (5 bases). Deletions cut 3 bases from V and 6 bases from J, with 14 bases between. In germline, CDR1 is WSHSY, CDR2 SAAADI. The length of the CDR3 is 14 residues. The CDR3 protein is CASSDVGGLAEAFF. The CDR3 nucleotides are TGCGCCAGCAGTGATGTCGGGGGTTTGGCTGAAGCTTTCTTT.

V and J are TRBV7-2 and TRBJ2-1; 8 nucleotides line up with TRBD2. The CDR3 covers 16 residues. CDR1 is SGHTA and CDR2 is FQGNSA in the germline V gene. The V and J ends lost 6 bases and 2 bases, in that order; junction bases with no gene match: 9. CDR3 protein: CASRRLTSETYNEQFF. As DNA, the CDR3 is TGTGCCAGCAGGCGCTTGACTAGCGAGACCTACAATGAGCAGTTCTTC.

The chain combines TRBV30 with TRBJ1-1, with 9 bases lining up with TRBD1. Germline CDR1 GTSNPN, CDR2 SVGIG (reference sequence). J was trimmed by 4 bases and V by 0 bases; bases with no gene match: 6. The CDR3 extends over 15 amino acids. The CDR3 region has the DNA TGTGCCTGGAGTGTGGGGACAGGGCGAGTCACTGAAGCTTTCTTT. Translating it yields CAWSVGTGRVTEAFF.

The rearrangement joins TRBV5-1 to TRBJ2-6, with 8 bases fitting TRBD1. CDR1 and CDR2 from the germline V gene are SGHRS and YFSETQ. The CDR3 length is 20 residues. V dropped 2 bases and J dropped 3; count of bases not matched to a gene: 16. The CDR3 DNA is TGCGCCAGCAGCTTTACCCTGCGGACAGGGAAGTATGGTGGGGCCAACGTCCTGACTTTC. Its protein is CASSFTLRTGKYGGANVLTF.

The V call is TRBV18, the J call TRBJ2-1; tentative D call: TRBD1 (5 bases). There are 15 residues in the CDR3. V lost 2 bases, J lost 0 bases, and 8 bases lay in between. The V gene's germline CDR1 is KGHSH and CDR2 LQKENI. CDR3 loop: CASSPRGGSYNEQFF. Written as DNA, the CDR3 is TGTGCCAGCTCACCAAGGGGCGGCTCCTACAATGAGCAGTTCTTC.

J is TRBJ1-1 and V is TRBV15; 9 nucleotides align to TRBD1. Per the germline V gene, CDR1 is LNHNV and CDR2 is YYDKDF (reference sequence). The CDR3 spans 13 residues. The V and J ends lost 8 bases and 8 bases, in that order; junction bases with no gene match: 9. CDR3 DNA sequence: TGTGCCACCCGACTCGGACAGGGGCGGGAAGCTTTCTTT. As protein: CATRLGQGREAFF.

The chain couples TRBV6-1 to TRBJ1-4; maybe TRBD1 (5 bases). The CDR3 contains 17 residues. The ends were cut back, 3 bases at V and 2 bases at J, with 16 bases in the middle. Germline V gene lookup returns CDR1 MNHNS and CDR2 SASEGT. CDR3 sequence (DNA): TGTGCCAGCAGTGAGGAGGCGCGGGACGGTACTAATGAAAAACTGTTTTTT. It encodes CASSEEARDGTNEKLFF.

The genes are TRBV7-2 and TRBJ2-5, with TRBD1 identical over 9 bases. Germline CDR1 and CDR2: SGHTA and FQGNSA. This CDR3 is built from 14 residues. Trimming cost V 5 bases and J 4 bases; bases outside gene matches: 5. The CDR3 is CASSPDRGSETQYF. The CDR3 bases are TGTGCCAGCAGCCCGGACAGGGGTTCAGAGACCCAGTACTTC.

This clone has only one observation. The chain joins TRBV29-1 to TRBJ1-1; 9 positions match TRBD1. The CDR3 extends over 11 amino acids. The trim removed 6 bases at V and 13 bases at J, leaving 9 bases unmatched. Per the germline V gene, CDR1 is SQVTM and CDR2 is ANQGSEA. CDR3 loop: CSVGDRVMVFF. The DNA for the CDR3 is TGCAGCGTGGGGGACAGGGTCATGGTTTTCTTT.

This clone was seen once. J is TRBJ1-1 and V is TRBV21-1; the table assigns TRBD1, which was not confirmed against the DNA. TRBV21-1 is described as a pseudogene. The CDR3 covers 15 residues. CDR3 loop: CASSARDRENTEAFF. Here the CDR3 DNA reads TGTGCCAGCAGCGCCCGGGACAGGGAGAACACTGAAGCTTTCTTT.

This sequence joins TRBV2 and TRBJ1-1; tentatively, D is TRBD1 (5 bases). This CDR3 has 14 residues. Germline V gene lookup returns CDR1 SNHLY and CDR2 FYNNEI. The germline V and J ends were trimmed by 4 bases and 1 base, with 10 bases remaining between them. CDR3: CASSGGTSNTEAFF. In DNA form, the CDR3 reads TGTGCCAGCAGTGGTGGGACCTCGAACACTGAAGCTTTCTTT.

The chain carries TRBV29-1 and TRBJ1-5; D ambiguous. This CDR3 has 14 amino acids. Per the germline V gene, CDR1 is SQVTM and CDR2 is ANQGSEA. The germline V and J ends were trimmed by 4 bases and 7 bases, with 17 bases remaining between them. The chain's CDR3 is CSVVSGDPRQPQHF. DNA for the CDR3: TGCAGCGTTGTCAGCGGGGATCCGCGGCAGCCCCAGCATTTT.